This record looks at one T cell receptor beta chain sequence and its context. As yet, its antigen is unknown. This specimen belongs to a study of shared clonotypes between healthy human individuals. Whole-study results and caveats: Clonotype sharing among donors, it was expected, would be affected by sequencing depth.

When replicate PCRs were run on sorted subsets, they used about 200 ng DNA, approximately 27,000 T cell genomes. The assay was immunoSEQ multiplex PCR, and TCRdb's table has in-frame clones only and misses some. The sample carries 560,000 or so clones, about 96% recorded once. The V gene's germline CDR1 is MNHNS and CDR2 SASEGT. The CDR3 runs 11 residues. V lost 11 bases, J lost 8 bases, and 7 bases stayed unmatched. Naive CD8 populations comprised CD45RO-negative cells positively selected for CCR7, excluding terminally differentiated effector memory CD45RA+ cells. This chain uses TRBV6-1 with TRBJ2-3; 7 nucleotides align to TRBD1. This clonotype was sampled from a woman aged 25 to 39 in good health. The sequenced material came from naive CD8+ T cells sorted from blood. The DNA for the CDR3 is TGTGCCTCGCTAGGGGGCATTACGCAGTATTTT. It is translated as CASLGGITQYF.